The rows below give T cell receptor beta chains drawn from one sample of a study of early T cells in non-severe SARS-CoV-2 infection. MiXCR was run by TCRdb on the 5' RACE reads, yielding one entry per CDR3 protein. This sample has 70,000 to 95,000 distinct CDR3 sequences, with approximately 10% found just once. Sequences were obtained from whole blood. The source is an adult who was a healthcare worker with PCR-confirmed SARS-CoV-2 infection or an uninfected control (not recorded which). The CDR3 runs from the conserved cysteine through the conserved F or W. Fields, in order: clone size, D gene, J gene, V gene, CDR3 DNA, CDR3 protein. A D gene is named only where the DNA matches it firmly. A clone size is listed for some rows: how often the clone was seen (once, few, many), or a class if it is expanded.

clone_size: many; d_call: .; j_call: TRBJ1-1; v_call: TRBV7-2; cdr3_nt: TGTGCCAGCAGCTTAGGCAGGGTTGCTGAAGCTTTCTTT; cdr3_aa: CASSLGRVAEAFF
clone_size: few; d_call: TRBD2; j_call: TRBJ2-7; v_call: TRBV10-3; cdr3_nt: TGTGCCATCACGAGCGGGGGGATCGAGCAGTACTTC; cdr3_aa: CAITSGGIEQYF
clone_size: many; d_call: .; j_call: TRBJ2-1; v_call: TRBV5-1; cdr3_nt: TGCGCCAGCAGCTTGGGGGTCAGGGTGGCCAATGAGCAGTTCTTC; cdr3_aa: CASSLGVRVANEQFF
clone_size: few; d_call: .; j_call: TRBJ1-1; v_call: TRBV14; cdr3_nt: TGTGCCAGCAGCAGTAACATCAACACTGAAGCTTTCTTT; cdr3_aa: CASSSNINTEAFF
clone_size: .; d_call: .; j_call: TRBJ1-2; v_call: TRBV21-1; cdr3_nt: TGTGCCAGCAGCAAAGTCCAGGGGCCCAACTATGGCTACACCTTC; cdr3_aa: CASSKVQGPNYGYTF
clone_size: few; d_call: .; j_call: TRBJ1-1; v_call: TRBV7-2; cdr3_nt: TGTGCCAGCAGCTTAGATTGGAGGATGAACACTGAAGCTTTCTTT; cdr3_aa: CASSLDWRMNTEAFF
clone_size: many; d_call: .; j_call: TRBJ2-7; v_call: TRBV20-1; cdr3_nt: TGCAGTGCCAGCCCGGTGTCAATAACCTACGAGCAGTACTTC; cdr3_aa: CSASPVSITYEQYF
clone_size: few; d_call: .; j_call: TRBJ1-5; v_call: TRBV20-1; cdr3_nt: TGCAGTGCTAGAACCCCTACCGGAGGCAATCAGCCCCAGCATTTT; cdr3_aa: CSARTPTGGNQPQHF
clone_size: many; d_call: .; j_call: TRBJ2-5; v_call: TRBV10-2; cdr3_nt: TGCGCCAGCAGTGAGTCGCTGGAGTACCAAGAGACCCAGTACTTC; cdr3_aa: CASSESLEYQETQYF
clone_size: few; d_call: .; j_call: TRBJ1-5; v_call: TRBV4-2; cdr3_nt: TGTGCCAGCAGCCAAGATTTTGGGGGATTGAACAATCAGCCCCAGCATTTT; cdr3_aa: CASSQDFGGLNNQPQHF
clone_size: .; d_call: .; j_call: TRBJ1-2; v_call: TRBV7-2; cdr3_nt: TGTGCCAGCTTAGTGGGGGGCACGCTTATGCCTTATGGCTACACCTTC; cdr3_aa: CASLVGGTLMPYGYTF
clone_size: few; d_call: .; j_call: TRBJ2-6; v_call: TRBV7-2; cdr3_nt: TGTGCCAGCAGTCGAGTTCGGGAATCCGGGGCCAACGTCCTGACTTTC; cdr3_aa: CASSRVRESGANVLTF
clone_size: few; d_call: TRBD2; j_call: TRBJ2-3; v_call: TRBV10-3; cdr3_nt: TGTGCCGCGAGCGGGGGCGAGGCAGATACGCAGTATTTT; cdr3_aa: CAASGGEADTQYF
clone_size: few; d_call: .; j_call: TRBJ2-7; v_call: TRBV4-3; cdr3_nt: TGCGCCAGCAGCCAAGACGGGCTGGGAACGGGCGAGCAGTACTTC; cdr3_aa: CASSQDGLGTGEQYF
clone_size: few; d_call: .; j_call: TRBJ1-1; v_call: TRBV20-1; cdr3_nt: TGCAGTGCAGCCCTCCAGGGAGGAGGGACTGAAGCTTTCTTT; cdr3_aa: CSAALQGGGTEAFF
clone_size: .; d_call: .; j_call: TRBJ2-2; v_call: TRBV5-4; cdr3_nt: TGTGCCAGCACCCTCGAAGCGAACACCGGGGAGCTGTTTTTT; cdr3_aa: CASTLEANTGELFF
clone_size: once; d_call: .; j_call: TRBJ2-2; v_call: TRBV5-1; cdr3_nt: TGCGCCAGCAGCTTGAGGATAGAAGCTCCCGGGGAGCTGTTTTTT; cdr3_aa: CASSLRIEAPGELFF
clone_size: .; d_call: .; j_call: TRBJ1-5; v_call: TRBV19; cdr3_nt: TGTGCCAGTAGTATAGGGGCTTTATTGGGTAATCAGCCCCAGCATTTT; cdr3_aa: CASSIGALLGNQPQHF
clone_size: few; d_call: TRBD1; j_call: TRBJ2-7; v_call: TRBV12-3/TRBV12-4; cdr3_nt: TGTGCCAGCAGTTTGGGGACAGGATACGGCAGCGAGCAGTACTTC; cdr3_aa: CASSLGTGYGSEQYF
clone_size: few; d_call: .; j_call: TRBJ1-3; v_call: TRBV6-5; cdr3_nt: TGTGCCAGCAGTTACGGGGAAGGATCTGGAAACACCATATATTTT; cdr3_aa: CASSYGEGSGNTIYF
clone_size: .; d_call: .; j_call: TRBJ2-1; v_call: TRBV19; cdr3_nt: TGTGCCAGTAGTATAGTGAGTCGGGGGTCCACATACAATGAGCAGTTCTTC; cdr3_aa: CASSIVSRGSTYNEQFF
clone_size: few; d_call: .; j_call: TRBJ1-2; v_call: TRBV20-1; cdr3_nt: TGCAGTGCTACCTTGGTAGGGGGTAACTATGGCTACACCTTC; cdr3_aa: CSATLVGGNYGYTF
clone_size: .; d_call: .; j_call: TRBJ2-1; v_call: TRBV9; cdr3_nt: TGTGCCAGCAGCGTAATGCAGGGAGGCAATGAGCAGTTCTTC; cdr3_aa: CASSVMQGGNEQFF
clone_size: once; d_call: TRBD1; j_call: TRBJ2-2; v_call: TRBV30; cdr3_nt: TGTGCCTGTTCGGGACAGGGCGCCGGGGAGCTGTGTTTT; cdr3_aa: CACSGQGAGELCF
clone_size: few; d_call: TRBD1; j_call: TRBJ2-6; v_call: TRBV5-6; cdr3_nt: TGTGCCAGCAGCTTGGTGGACAGGGGCAACTCTGGGGCCAACGTCCTGACTTTC; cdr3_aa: CASSLVDRGNSGANVLTF
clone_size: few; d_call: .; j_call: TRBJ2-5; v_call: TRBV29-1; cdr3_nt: TGCAGCGTTCTCCAGGGAGAGACCCAGTACTTC; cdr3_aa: CSVLQGETQYF
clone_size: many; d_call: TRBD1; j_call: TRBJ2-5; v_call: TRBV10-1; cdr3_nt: TGCGCCAGCTTCGCCGGGACAGGGCAAGAGACCCAGTACTTC; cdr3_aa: CASFAGTGQETQYF
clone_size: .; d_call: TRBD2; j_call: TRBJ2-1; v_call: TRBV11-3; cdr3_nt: TGTGCCAGCAGCTTAGGCGGGGGACCCCACAATGAGCAGTTCTTC; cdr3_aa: CASSLGGGPHNEQFF
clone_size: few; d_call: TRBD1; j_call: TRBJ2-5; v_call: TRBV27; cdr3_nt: TGTGCCAGCAACCAGGACAGGGGTGGGGAGACCCAGTACTTC; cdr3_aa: CASNQDRGGETQYF
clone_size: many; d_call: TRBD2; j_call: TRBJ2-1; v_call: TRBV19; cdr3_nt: TGTGCCAGTACCCAGGGCGGGGGGCCGTACAATGAGCAGTTCTTC; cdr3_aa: CASTQGGGPYNEQFF
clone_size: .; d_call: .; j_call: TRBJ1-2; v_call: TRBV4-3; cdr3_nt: TGCACCAGCAGCTCCGGGGGCCGGGGCGCAGACTATGGCTACACCTTC; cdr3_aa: CTSSSGGRGADYGYTF
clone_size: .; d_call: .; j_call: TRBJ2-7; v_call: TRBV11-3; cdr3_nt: TGTGCCAGCAGCCCCAAGAGGGGGTCCTACGAGCAGTACTTC; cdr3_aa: CASSPKRGSYEQYF
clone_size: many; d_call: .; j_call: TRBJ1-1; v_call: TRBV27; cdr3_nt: TGTGCCAGCAGTTTATCCGGCAGTCGACGCGCTTTCTTT; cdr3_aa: CASSLSGSRRAFF
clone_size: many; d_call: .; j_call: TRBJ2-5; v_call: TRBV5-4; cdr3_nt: TGTGCCAGCAGCTTAAGAACAGTACAAGAGACCCAGTACTTC; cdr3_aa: CASSLRTVQETQYF
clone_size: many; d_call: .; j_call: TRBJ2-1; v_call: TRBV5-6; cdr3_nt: TGTGCCAGCAGCTTGGGTTTAAGCAGGTCTAATGAGCAGTTCTTC; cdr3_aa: CASSLGLSRSNEQFF
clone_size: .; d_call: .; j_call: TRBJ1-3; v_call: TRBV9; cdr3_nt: TGTGCCAGCAGCGTACCTGGAAACACCATATATTTT; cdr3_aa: CASSVPGNTIYF
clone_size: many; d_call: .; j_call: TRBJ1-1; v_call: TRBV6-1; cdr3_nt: TGTGCCAGCAAATATGGGAGTGAAGCTTTCTTT; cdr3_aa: CASKYGSEAFF
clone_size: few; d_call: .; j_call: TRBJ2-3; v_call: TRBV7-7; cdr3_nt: TGTGCTAGCAGCCCCGGGTCGGGGGCAGATACGCAGTATTTT; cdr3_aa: CASSPGSGADTQYF
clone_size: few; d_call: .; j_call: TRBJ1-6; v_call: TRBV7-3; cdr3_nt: TGTGCCAGCAGCTTACAGACGAGTGCACCCCTCCACTTT; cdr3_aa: CASSLQTSAPLHF
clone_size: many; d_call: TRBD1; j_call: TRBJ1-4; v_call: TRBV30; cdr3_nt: TGTGCCTGGAGTGACCCCCGGGACAGGGGAAAGGGGGAAAAACTGTTTTTT; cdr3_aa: CAWSDPRDRGKGEKLFF
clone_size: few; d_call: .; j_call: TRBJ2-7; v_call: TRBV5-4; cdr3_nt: TGTGCCAGCAGCTTCGGGCACCTCTACGAGCAGTACTTC; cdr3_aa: CASSFGHLYEQYF
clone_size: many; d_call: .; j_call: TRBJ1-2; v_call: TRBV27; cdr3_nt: TGTGCCAGCAGTTTTGGTGGAGAATTCAATAAAAATGGCTACACCTTC; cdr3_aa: CASSFGGEFNKNGYTF
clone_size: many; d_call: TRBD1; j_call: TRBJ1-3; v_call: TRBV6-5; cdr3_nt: TGTGCCAGCGGACAGGGTTTCTCTGGAAACACCATATATTTT; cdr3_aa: CASGQGFSGNTIYF
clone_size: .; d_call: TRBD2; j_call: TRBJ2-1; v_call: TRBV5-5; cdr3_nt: TGTGCCAGCAGCAGACTAGCGGGGGGGCCGGATGAGCAGTTCTTC; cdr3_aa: CASSRLAGGPDEQFF
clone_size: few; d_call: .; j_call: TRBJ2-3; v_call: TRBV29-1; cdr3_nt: TGCAGCGTTGCCCAACAAGGTTACACAGATACGCAGTATTTT; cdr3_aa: CSVAQQGYTDTQYF
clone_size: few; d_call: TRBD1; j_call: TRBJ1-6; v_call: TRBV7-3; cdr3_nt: TGTGCCAGCTCTCGGACAGGAGATAATTCACCCCTCCACTTT; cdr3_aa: CASSRTGDNSPLHF
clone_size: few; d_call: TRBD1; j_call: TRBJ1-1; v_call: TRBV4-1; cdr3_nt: TGCGCCAGCAGCCCCCGGGACAGGGGAGGTGTAGCTTTCTTT; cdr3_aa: CASSPRDRGGVAFF
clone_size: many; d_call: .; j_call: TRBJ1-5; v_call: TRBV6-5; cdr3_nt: TGTGCCAGCAGTACTGGGGTCAATCAGCCCCAGCATTTT; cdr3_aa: CASSTGVNQPQHF
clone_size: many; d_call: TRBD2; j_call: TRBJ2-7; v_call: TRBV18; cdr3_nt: TGTGCCAGCGCGGGGGACCCGAGCTCCTACGAGCAGTACTTC; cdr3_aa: CASAGDPSSYEQYF
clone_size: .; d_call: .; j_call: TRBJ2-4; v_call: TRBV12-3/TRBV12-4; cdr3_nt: TGTGCCAGCAGTCGTGGTAACATTCAGTACTTC; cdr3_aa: CASSRGNIQYF
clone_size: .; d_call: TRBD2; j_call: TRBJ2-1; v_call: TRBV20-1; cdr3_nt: TGCAGTGCTAGAGCGGGGGGGCTTGATGAGCAGTTCTTC; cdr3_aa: CSARAGGLDEQFF
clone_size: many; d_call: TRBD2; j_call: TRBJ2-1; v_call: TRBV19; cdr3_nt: TGTGCCAGTAGCAAAATAGCGGGGGGCCGTAACAATGAGCAGTTCTTC; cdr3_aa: CASSKIAGGRNNEQFF
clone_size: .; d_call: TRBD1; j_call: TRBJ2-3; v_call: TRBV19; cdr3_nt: TGTGCCAGTAGTTTTGGACAGGGAGAATTCACAGATACGCAGTATTTT; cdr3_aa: CASSFGQGEFTDTQYF
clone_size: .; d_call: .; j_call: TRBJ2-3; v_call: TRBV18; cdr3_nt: TGTGCCAGCTCACGCCCAAGCGGTAGCACAGATACGCAGTATTTT; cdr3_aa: CASSRPSGSTDTQYF
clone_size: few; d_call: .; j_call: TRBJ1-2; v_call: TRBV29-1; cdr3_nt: TGCAGCGCCATGGAAGGGGACTATGGCTACACCTTC; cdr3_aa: CSAMEGDYGYTF